The 7 T cell receptor beta chains presented below share a single source sample, sequenced in a study of long-term antiretroviral therapy in people with HIV. Assay version v3.0 of immunoSEQ was used, and it was run at survey level. The table came from immunoSEQ multiplex PCR; TCRdb's copy has only in-frame clones and leaves some out. The sample has more than 20,000 clones; around 85% are singletons. The sequences come from unsorted PBMCs, collected 2.3 years after starting antiretroviral therapy. The source of these receptors is a man in his forties with HIV.

The V and J genes are TRBV6-6 and TRBJ2-1; 7 bases fit TRBD2. The germline CDR1 and CDR2 sequences are MNHNY and SVGAGI (reference sequence). J was trimmed by 8 bases and V by 2 bases; bases with no gene match: 9. The CDR3 is 15 residues long. The CDR3 protein is CASSYKMRESDEQFF. The CDR3 DNA reads TGTGCCAGCAGTTACAAGATGCGGGAGAGTGATGAGCAGTTCTTC.

The chain is built from TRBV11-1 and TRBJ1-1, with D perhaps matching TRBD1 (6 bases). The CDR3 spans 14 residues. Germline CDR1 reads SGHAT; CDR2 reads FQDESV (reference sequence). Trimming pared 1 base from V and 4 bases from J, leaving 10 bases between. The CDR3 protein is CASSLGRGATEAFF. CDR3 DNA sequence: TGTGCCAGCAGCTTAGGTCGGGGGGCCACTGAAGCTTTCTTT. Full variable domain (rest looked up from reference TRBV11-1 and TRBJ1-1): EAEVAQSPRYKITEKSQAVAFWCDPISGHATLYWYRQILGQGPELLVQFQDESVVDDSQLPKDRFSAERLKGVDSTLKIQPAELGDSAMYLCASSLGRGATEAFFGQGTRLTVV.

This chain uses TRBV9 with TRBJ1-3, with D tentatively TRBD1 (5 bases). Germline V gene sequence: CDR1 SGDLS, CDR2 YYNGEE. The length of the CDR3 is 12 residues. The V gene lost 4 bases and the J gene lost 12 bases, with 14 bases spanning the gap. In nucleotides, the CDR3 is TGTGCCAGCAGCCCCGGGACGGGGCTCATATATTTT. It yields the protein CASSPGTGLIYF.

This chain links TRBV19 with TRBJ2-7, with D unresolved. This CDR3 region has 14 residues. V was shortened by 5 bases and J by 0 bases, with 11 bases between the two germline ends. Germline CDR1 LNHDA, CDR2 SQIVND (reference sequence). The CDR3 here is CASSPFGPSYEQYF. CDR3 nucleotides: TGTGCCAGTAGTCCCTTCGGGCCCTCCTACGAGCAGTACTTC.

This clone occurred a few times. This chain links TRBV6-5 with TRBJ2-3; unclear D gene. CDR3 length: 16 amino acids. Germline-derived CDR1 and CDR2 are MNHEY and SVGAGI. V lost 3 bases and J lost 3, with 16 bases in between. The CDR3 is CASSYSHVGFTDTQYF. CDR3 sequence (DNA): TGTGCCAGCAGTTATAGTCACGTCGGCTTTACAGATACGCAGTATTTT.

The gene calls are TRBV11-2 and TRBJ1-5; no firm D call. The CDR3 loop spans 16 amino acids. V was clipped by 1 base and J by 0 bases, with 10 bases between them. Germline lookup yields CDR1 SGHAT and CDR2 FQNNGV. The CDR3 spells CASSLGAGNSNQPQHF. The DNA of the CDR3 is TGTGCCAGCAGCTTAGGGGCTGGGAATAGCAATCAGCCCCAGCATTTT.

The J gene is TRBJ1-2, the V gene TRBV14; D unresolved. V was clipped by 5 bases and J by 6 bases, with 19 bases between them. Germline assignment: CDR1 SGHDN and CDR2 FVKESK. The CDR3 sequence is 15 residues long. CDR3 DNA: TGTGCCAGCAGCTTCCTATCGGGTGCCGTCGATGGCTACACCTTC. It translates to CASSFLSGAVDGYTF.